This T cell receptor beta chain emerged from a study of spatial heterogeneity in lung cancer. Points from the study as a whole: More often at tumor resection than at routine follow-up, ubiquitous expanded tumor TCRs were detected in the blood.

Germline CDR1 and CDR2: SGHKS and YYEKEE (reference sequence). Trimming removed 2 bases from V and 0 bases from J, with 14 bases in between. This CDR3 is 16 amino acids long. Each TCR cDNA molecule bore a unique molecular identifier. TCRdb redid the calling of the 5' RACE reads with MiXCR, one entry per CDR3 protein. The data show more than 20,000 distinct CDR3 sequences, with 4.6% seen just once and 7% to 8.5% held by the top ten. This clonotype was recorded a few times. Its antigen is undetermined. Sample time point: sample taken at primary tumor resection. In each case, whole RNA from tumor, nontumor lung or frozen PBMC was sequenced unsorted. The donor population consisted of just over 70 patients with untreated, early-stage non-small cell lung cancer.

The chain carries TRBV5-5 and TRBJ1-1; D perhaps matches TRBD1 (6 bases). Here the sequenced sample was PBMCs, taken at surgery. The receptor was isolated from a male donor with early-stage non-small cell lung cancer. The CDR3 DNA is TGTGCCAGCAGCTTCGGGGGGGCGTTCATGAACACTGAAGCTTTCTTT. The encoded protein is CASSFGGAFMNTEAFF.